This T cell receptor (beta chain) was retrieved from a study of identical twins. The table lists this clonotype with a few counts. Germline CDR1 is SGHTS and CDR2 is YDEGEE. The V and J ends lost 2 bases and 7 bases respectively, with 10 bases between them. The CDR3 length is 14 residues. Template switching (which added a universal primer site) was used, and cDNA carried unique molecular identifiers. TCRdb itself ran the 5' RACE reads through MiXCR, one entry per CDR3 protein. The table records approximately 600,000 distinct CDR3 sequences, under 8.5% of them present only once. The data also belong to a second study, concerning yellow fever vaccine responses in identical twins.

Sequencing was performed on PBMCs. This clonotype originated in a woman aged 18-30 years in good health. J is TRBJ1-6 and V is TRBV5-8; tentative D call: TRBD1 (6 bases). The CDR3 loop is CASSFTGYNSPLHF. The CDR3 nucleotides are TGTGCCAGCAGCTTCACAGGGTACAATTCACCCCTCCACTTT.